This section outlines one T cell receptor beta chain sequence together with its context. The data originate from a study of control samples from healthy donors and cancer patients. The data were produced by immunoSEQ multiplex PCR, yet TCRdb's version contains in-frame clones alone and is incomplete. The repertoire consists of about 100,000 clones, with 70% to 85% occurring once and the leading ten covering roughly 6.5%. The source material was blood. This receptor was obtained from a man between 18 and 35 years old in good health.

The CDR3 DNA reads as TGTGCCAGCACCACAGAACTACTGAACACCGGGGAGCTGTTTTTT. Its protein is CASTTELLNTGELFF. This chain uses TRBV6-5 with TRBJ2-2; no reliable D call. This CDR3 comprises 15 residues. The germline V gene encodes CDR1 MNHEY and CDR2 SVGAGI. V lost 7 bases and J lost 1, with 13 bases in between.